What follows are 9 T cell receptor beta chains derived from one specimen sequenced in a study of beta chain features in type 1 diabetes. Reverse transcription of all isolated RNA meant that expressed TCRB transcripts were sequenced. Using immunoSEQ multiplex PCR, the repertoire was profiled, and TCRdb retains in-frame clones only, with some absent. The sample has 600,000 to 650,000 clones; around 15% are singletons. Sequenced input: naive CD4+ T cells from blood. Every receptor here comes from a man between 18 and 35 years old in good health.

This clone came up a few times. The chain joins TRBV6-6 to TRBJ1-5; 8 nucleotides align to TRBD1. Germline assignment: CDR1 MNHNY and CDR2 SVGAGI (reference sequence). The CDR3 contains 15 residues. V was clipped by 6 bases and J by 0 bases; unmatched bases: 4. CDR3 residues: CASRTGGYSNQPQHF. In DNA form, the CDR3 reads TGTGCCAGCAGAACAGGGGGGTATAGCAATCAGCCCCAGCATTTT.

The V and J genes are TRBV9 and TRBJ2-1; possible D gene TRBD1, 6 bases. This CDR3 region has 15 residues. Trimming removed 4 bases from V and 5 bases from J, with 16 bases in between. Germline CDR1 reads SGDLS; CDR2 reads YYNGEE. This CDR3 reads CASSPRRQGNNEQFF. CDR3 in DNA: TGTGCCAGCAGCCCTCGCAGGCAGGGGAACAATGAGCAGTTCTTC.

The rearrangement links TRBV2 to TRBJ2-4; a weak D match, TRBD1 (5 bases). This CDR3 spans 14 amino acids. Germline V gene lookup returns CDR1 SNHLY and CDR2 FYNNEI. V lost 6 bases and J 9 bases, leaving 18 bases between the germline ends. The CDR3 reads CASRTHLGPGIQYF. Written as DNA, the CDR3 is TGTGCCAGCAGGACTCACCTGGGGCCGGGCATTCAGTACTTC.

CDR3 amino acids: CASSPTPQISNEQFF. CDR3 DNA sequence: TGTGCCAGCAGCCCTACTCCGCAGATTTCCAATGAGCAGTTCTTC. The chain combines TRBV9 with TRBJ2-1; D ambiguous. The CDR3 extends over 15 amino acids. In germline, CDR1 is SGDLS, CDR2 YYNGEE. Trimming took 4 bases from V and 6 from J, leaving 17 bases between them.

This clone has a handful of counts. The rearrangement joins TRBV9 to TRBJ2-1, with 8 bases fitting TRBD2. The length of the CDR3 is 15 residues. The V gene end was trimmed by 6 bases and the J gene end by 4 bases; junction bases not matched to a gene: 9. Germline CDR1 is SGDLS and CDR2 is YYNGEE. The CDR3 nucleotides are TGTGCCAGCAACCCGGGACTAGTCGGATACAATGAGCAGTTCTTC. This codes for CASNPGLVGYNEQFF.

The chain has TRBV6-6 and TRBJ2-7; TRBD1 might be the D (7 bases). CDR3 size: 12 residues. CDR1 MNHNY and CDR2 SVGAGI come from the germline V gene (reference sequence). V was shortened by 6 bases and J by 7 bases, with 13 bases between the two germline ends. CDR3 amino acids: CASSQPGGEQYF. In DNA form, the CDR3 reads TGTGCCAGCAGCCAACCAGGGGGGGAGCAGTACTTC.

This clone has more than one count but fewer than ten. One base away lies a much larger clone, so this may be a sequencing read error. The rearrangement joins TRBV4-2 to TRBJ2-1, with D perhaps TRBD1 (5 bases). Per germline, CDR1 LGHNA and CDR2 YNFKEQ. CDR3 length: 14 residues. V gave up 0 bases and J gave up 4 bases, with 7 bases separating them. The CDR3, as DNA: TGTGCCAGCAGCCAAGACCAGGGATACAATGAGCAGTTCTTC. Translating gives CASSQDQGYNEQFF.

In its sample, this clone was seen a few times. The chain recombines TRBV9 with TRBJ1-4; D is unclear. CDR1 and CDR2 (germline): SGDLS, YYNGEE. The CDR3 extends over 15 amino acids. The ends were cut back, 0 bases at V and 8 bases at J, with 14 bases in the middle. CDR3 nucleotides: TGTGCCAGCAGCGTAGATCGGAATCCGAACGAAAAACTGTTTTTT. Its protein is CASSVDRNPNEKLFF.

This rearrangement joins TRBV5-6 to TRBJ1-2, with 7 bases matching TRBD1. V dropped 4 bases and J dropped 1; count of bases not matched to a gene: 7. Germline CDR1 SGHDT, CDR2 YYEEEE. The CDR3 runs 15 residues. CDR3 bases: TGTGCCAGCAGCGGTCGGACAGGCTTTAACTATGGCTACACCTTC. Its translation: CASSGRTGFNYGYTF.